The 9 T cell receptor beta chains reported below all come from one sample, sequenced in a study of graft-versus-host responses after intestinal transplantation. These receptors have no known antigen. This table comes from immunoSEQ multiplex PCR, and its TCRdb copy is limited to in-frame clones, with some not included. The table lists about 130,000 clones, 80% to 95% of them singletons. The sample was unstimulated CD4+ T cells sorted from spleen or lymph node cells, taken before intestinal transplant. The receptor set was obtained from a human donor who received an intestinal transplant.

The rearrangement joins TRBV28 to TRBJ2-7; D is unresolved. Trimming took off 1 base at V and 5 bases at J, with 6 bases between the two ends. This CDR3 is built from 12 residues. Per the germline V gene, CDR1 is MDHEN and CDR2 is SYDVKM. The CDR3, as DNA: TGTGCCAGCAGTTTATCGTTCAACGAGCAGTACTTC. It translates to CASSLSFNEQYF.

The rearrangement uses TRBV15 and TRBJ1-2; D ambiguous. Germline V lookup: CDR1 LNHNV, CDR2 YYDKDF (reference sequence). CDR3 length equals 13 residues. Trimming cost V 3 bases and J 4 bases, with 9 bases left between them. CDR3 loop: CATSSRAAYGYTF. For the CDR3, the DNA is TGTGCCACCAGCAGCCGGGCGGCCTATGGCTACACCTTC.

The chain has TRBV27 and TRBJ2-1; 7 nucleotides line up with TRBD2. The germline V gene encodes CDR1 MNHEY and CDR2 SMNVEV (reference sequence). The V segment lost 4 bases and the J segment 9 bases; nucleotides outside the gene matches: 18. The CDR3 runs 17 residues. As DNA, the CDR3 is TGTGCCAGCAGTTCCCCCCCCGGGAGGTCCCACGTCGGTGAGCAGTTCTTC. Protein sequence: CASSSPPGRSHVGEQFF.

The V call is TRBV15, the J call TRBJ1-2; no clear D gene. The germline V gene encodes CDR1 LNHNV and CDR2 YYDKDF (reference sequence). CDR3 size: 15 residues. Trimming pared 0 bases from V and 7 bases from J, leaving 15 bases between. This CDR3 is CATSRESLRPGGYTF. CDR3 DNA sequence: TGTGCCACCAGCAGAGAATCCCTGCGACCCGGTGGCTACACCTTC.

The CDR3 loop is CASSPIAGGGTDTQYF. The CDR3 DNA sequence: TGTGCCAGCAGCCCTATAGCGGGAGGAGGCACAGATACGCAGTATTTT. The rearrangement links TRBV7-3 to TRBJ2-3; 10 bases fit TRBD2. This CDR3 comprises 16 residues. Trimming at V came to 5 bases and at J to 1 base, leaving 6 bases not matched to a gene. CDR1 is SGHTA and CDR2 is FQGTGA in the germline V gene.

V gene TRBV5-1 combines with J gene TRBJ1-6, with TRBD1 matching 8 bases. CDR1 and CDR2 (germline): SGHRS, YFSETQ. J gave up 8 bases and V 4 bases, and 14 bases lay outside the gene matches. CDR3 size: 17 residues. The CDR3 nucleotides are TGCGCCAGCAGCCTCTCAGGACAGGGCCCTTATGATTCACCCCTCCACTTT. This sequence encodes CASSLSGQGPYDSPLHF.

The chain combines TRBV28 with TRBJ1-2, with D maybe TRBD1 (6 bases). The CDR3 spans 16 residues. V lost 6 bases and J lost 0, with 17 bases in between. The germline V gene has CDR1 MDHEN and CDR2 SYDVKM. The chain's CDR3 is CASSRGGVSTNYGYTF. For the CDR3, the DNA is TGTGCCAGCAGCAGAGGGGGGGTATCTACTAACTATGGCTACACCTTC.

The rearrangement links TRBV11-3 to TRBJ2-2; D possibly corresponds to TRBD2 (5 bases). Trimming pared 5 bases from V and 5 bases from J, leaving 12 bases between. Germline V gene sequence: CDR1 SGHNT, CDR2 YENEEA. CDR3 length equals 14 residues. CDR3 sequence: CASSPAWETGELFF. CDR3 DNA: TGTGCCAGCAGCCCCGCCTGGGAGACCGGGGAGCTGTTTTTT.

The DNA of the CDR3 is TGTGCCAGCAGCAAAGGGCACCAAGGAGGGCATGAAAAACTGTTTTTT. Translating gives CASSKGHQGGHEKLFF. The chain links TRBV21-1 to TRBJ1-4. TRBV21-1 is deemed a pseudogene. The CDR3 loop spans 16 amino acids.